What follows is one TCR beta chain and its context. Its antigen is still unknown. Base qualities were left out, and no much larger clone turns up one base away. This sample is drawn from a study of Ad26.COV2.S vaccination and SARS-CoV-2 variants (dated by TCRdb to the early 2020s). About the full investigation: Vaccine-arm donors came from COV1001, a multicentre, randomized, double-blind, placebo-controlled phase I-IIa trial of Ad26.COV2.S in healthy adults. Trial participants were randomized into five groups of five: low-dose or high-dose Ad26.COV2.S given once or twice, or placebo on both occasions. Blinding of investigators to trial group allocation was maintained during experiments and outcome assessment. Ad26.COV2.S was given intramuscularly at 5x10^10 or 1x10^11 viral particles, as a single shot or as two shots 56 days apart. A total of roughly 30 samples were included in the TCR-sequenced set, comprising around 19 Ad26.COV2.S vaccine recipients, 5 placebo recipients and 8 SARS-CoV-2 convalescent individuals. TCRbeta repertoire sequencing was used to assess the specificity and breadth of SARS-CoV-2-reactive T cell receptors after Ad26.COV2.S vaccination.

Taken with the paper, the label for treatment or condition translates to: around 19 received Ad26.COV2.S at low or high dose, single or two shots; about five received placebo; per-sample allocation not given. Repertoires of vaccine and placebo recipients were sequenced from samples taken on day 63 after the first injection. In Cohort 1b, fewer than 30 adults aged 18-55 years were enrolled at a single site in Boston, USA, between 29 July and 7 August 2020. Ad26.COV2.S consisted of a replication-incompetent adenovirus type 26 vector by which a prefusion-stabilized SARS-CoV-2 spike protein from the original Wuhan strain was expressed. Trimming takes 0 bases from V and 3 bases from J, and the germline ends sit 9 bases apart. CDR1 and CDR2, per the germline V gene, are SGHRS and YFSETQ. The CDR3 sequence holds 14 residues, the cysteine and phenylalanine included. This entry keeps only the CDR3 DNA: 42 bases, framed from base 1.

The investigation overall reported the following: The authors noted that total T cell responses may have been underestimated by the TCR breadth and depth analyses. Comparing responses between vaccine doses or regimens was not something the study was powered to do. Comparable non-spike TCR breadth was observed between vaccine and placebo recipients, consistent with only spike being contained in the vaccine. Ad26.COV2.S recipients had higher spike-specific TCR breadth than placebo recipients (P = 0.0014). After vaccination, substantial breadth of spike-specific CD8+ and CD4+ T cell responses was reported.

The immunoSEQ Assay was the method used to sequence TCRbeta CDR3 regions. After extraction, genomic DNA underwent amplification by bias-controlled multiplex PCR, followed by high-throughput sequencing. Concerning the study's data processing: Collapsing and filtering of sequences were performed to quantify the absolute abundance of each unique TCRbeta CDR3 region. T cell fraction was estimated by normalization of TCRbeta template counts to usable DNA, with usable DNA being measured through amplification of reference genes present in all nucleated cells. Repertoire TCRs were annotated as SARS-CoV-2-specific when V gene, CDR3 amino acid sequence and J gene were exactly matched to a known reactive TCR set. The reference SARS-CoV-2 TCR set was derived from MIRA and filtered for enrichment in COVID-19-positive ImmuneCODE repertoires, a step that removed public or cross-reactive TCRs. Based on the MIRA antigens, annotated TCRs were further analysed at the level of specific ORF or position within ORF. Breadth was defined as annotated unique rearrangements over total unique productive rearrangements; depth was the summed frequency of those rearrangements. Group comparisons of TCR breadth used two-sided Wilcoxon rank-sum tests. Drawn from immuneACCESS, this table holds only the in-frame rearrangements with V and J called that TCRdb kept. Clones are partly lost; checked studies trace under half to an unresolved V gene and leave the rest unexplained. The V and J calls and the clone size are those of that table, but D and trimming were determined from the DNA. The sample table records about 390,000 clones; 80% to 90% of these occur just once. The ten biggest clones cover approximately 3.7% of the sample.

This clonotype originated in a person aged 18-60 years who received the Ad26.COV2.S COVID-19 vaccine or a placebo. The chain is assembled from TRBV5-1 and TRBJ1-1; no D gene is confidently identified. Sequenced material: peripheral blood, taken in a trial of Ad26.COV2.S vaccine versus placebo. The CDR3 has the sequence CASSLGIGDTEAFF. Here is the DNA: TGCGCCAGCAGCTTGGGGATTGGGGACACTGAAGCTTTCTTT.